Many counts were recorded for the clone carrying this T cell receptor (beta chain). Its antigen is unidentified. These data belong to a study of T-cell reconstitution after alpha-beta-depleted transplantation in children. The CDR3 consists of 14 residues. Germline CDR1 and CDR2: DFQATT and SNEGSKA (reference sequence). J lost 4 bases, V lost 1 base, and 3 bases had no gene match. Overall study results and limits: The study traced high day-60 TCRbeta diversity in some patients to surviving recipient T cells and thymic progenitors.

Using unique molecular identifiers, the investigators prepared the TCRbeta library. TCRdb redid the calling of the PCR reads with MiXCR, one entry per CDR3 protein. Among approximately 650,000 distinct CDR3 sequences, under 15% were seen once, and the ten largest hold 0.79%. The source is a girl aged 2-10 years with congenital amegakaryocytic thrombocytopenia, due to receive a stem cell transplant. The genes are TRBV20-1 and TRBJ2-3, with 9 bases lining up with TRBD2. The starting material was PBMCs, obtained before TCRalphabeta/CD19-depleted stem cell transplant. DNA of the CDR3: TGCAGTGCTAGAGGCGGGAGGGTCGCAGATACGCAGTATTTT. It codes for CSARGGRVADTQYF.